The 9 T cell receptor beta chains below come from one sample, sequenced in a study of post-analysis software for immune sequencing data. These receptors have no known antigen. Findings of the study overall: Compared with controls, patients had more of 4 to 6 TRBV segments, including TRBV5-6, TRBV5-1 and TRBV20-1.

Researchers reported that TCR beta cDNA libraries carried unique molecular identifiers. TCRdb processed the PCR reads anew with MiXCR; each CDR3 protein has one entry. Altogether hundreds of thousands of distinct CDR3 sequences are present, roughly 50% being singletons, with the ten largest covering approximately 4.2%. Sequenced material: blood. These receptors were obtained from a girl between 10 and 17 years old with multiple sclerosis.

This sequence joins TRBV7-3 and TRBJ2-2, with 8 bases that match TRBD1. Germline V gene lookup returns CDR1 SGHTA and CDR2 FQGTGA. J gave up 2 bases and V 5 bases, and 7 bases lay outside the gene matches. This CDR3 contains 16 residues. Here the CDR3 reads CASSMPGQANTGELFF. The CDR3 coding sequence is TGTGCCAGCAGCATGCCGGGACAGGCCAACACCGGGGAGCTGTTTTTT.

V usage is TRBV5-5 and J usage is TRBJ2-7; the match to TRBD2 covers 11 bases. The CDR3 is made up of 14 amino acids. Germline V gene data show CDR1 as SGHKS and CDR2 as YYEKEE (reference sequence). The J segment lost 3 bases and the V segment lost 7 bases, leaving 6 bases of the junction unmatched. The CDR3 protein is CASGLGTSGYEQYF. CDR3 coding DNA: TGTGCCAGCGGCCTCGGGACTAGCGGCTACGAGCAGTACTTC.

This clonotype came up a few times. This chain joins TRBV6-5 and TRBJ2-7; D unclear. TRBJ2-5 matches the DNA end more closely, so the J call is doubtful. CDR1 MNHEY and CDR2 SVGAGI come from the germline V gene. The CDR3 contains 14 residues. In DNA, the CDR3 is TGTGCCAGCAGTTACTCGGAAGGCACCAAGACCCAGTACTTC. It is translated as CASSYSEGTKTQYF.

This clonotype was recorded a few times. The V and J genes are TRBV4-1 and TRBJ2-5; a possible D gene is TRBD1 (6 bases). The V end lost 4 bases, the J end lost 2 bases, and 14 bases lay between the germline ends. Germline CDR1 MGHRA, CDR2 YSYEKL. This CDR3 contains 15 residues. CDR3 sequence reads: CASSLTRTEQETQYF. Here the CDR3 DNA reads TGCGCCAGCAGCCTCACGAGGACAGAACAAGAGACCCAGTACTTC.

The V call is TRBV5-1, the J call TRBJ1-2; 10 bases agree with TRBD1. The CDR3 is made up of 12 amino acids. J gave up 9 bases and V 7 bases, and 6 bases lay outside the gene matches. Germline values: CDR1 SGHRS, CDR2 YFSETQ. The CDR3 reads CASRPTGGSYTF. The CDR3 DNA follows: TGCGCCAGCCGTCCGACAGGGGGCAGCTACACCTTC.

The V call is TRBV5-4, the J call TRBJ2-6; D gene unclear. V shed 4 bases and J shed 4 bases, with 18 bases lying between them. Germline loops: CDR1 SGHNT, CDR2 YYREEE (reference sequence). CDR3 size: 17 residues. Here the CDR3 DNA reads TGTGCCAGCAGCACATTCACAATATCTGCCGGGGCCAACGTCCTGACTTTC. Amino acid sequence: CASSTFTISAGANVLTF. Full variable domain (rest looked up from reference TRBV5-4 and TRBJ2-6): ETGVTQSPTHLIKTRGQQVTLRCSSQSGHNTVSWYQQALGQGPQFIFQYYREEENGRGNFPPRFSGLQFPNYSSELNVNALELDDSALYLCASSTFTISAGANVLTFGAGSRLTVL.

The gene calls are TRBV9 and TRBJ1-2; a possible D gene is TRBD1 (6 bases). V lost 0 bases, J lost 4 bases, and 22 bases lay in between. This CDR3 contains 18 residues. CDR1 is SGDLS, CDR2 YYNGEE, per germline. The CDR3 DNA reads as TGTGCCAGCAGCGTAGCGCCGGGGGGAGGGGGAATCAGCTATGGCTACACCTTC. Translation gives CASSVAPGGGGISYGYTF.

On this clonotype: Mismatch with germline at one junction end may stem from a read error. The chain combines TRBV5-1 with TRBJ2-7; D might be TRBD1 or TRBD2, each matching 5 bases. The CDR3 extends over 14 amino acids. Germline values: CDR1 SGHRS, CDR2 YFSETQ. CDR3 protein: CVSSSRDGTYEQYF. In DNA, the CDR3 is TGCGTCAGCAGCTCTAGGGACGGAACCTACGAGCAGTACTTC.

This clonotype appeared a few times. CDR3 coding DNA: TGCGCCAGCAGCCAAGAAATAATAGGGGTTAGCACAGATACGCAGTATTTT. Its protein product is CASSQEIIGVSTDTQYF. The chain has TRBV4-1 and TRBJ2-3; perhaps TRBD1 as D (5 bases). Germline V lookup: CDR1 MGHRA, CDR2 YSYEKL. The CDR3 runs 17 residues. V lost 0 bases to trimming and J lost 0 bases, with 13 bases between them.